This T cell receptor (beta chain) emerged from a study of OX40 agonist ivuxolimab in advanced cancers. On the study more broadly: An agonistic human IgG2 monoclonal antibody against OX40 (CD134) was given. Eligibility rules accepted prior anti-PD-1, anti-PD-L1 or anti-CTLA-4 therapy, and roughly 40% had some.

Method: immunoSEQ multiplex PCR; TCRdb's copy keeps in-frame clones and lacks some. The table lists tens of thousands of clones, about 86% of them singletons, with about 13% in the top ten. Germline V gene sequence: CDR1 LNHNV, CDR2 YYDKDF (reference sequence). The V and J ends lost 3 bases and 5 bases respectively, with 16 bases between them. The CDR3 totals 15 residues. Samples were taken at baseline and on day 1 of cycles 4 and 7. The chain employs TRBV15 and TRBJ2-5; D tentatively reads TRBD1 or TRBD2 (5 bases each). This sequence originates from an adult with an advanced solid tumor such as melanoma, head and neck, liver or kidney cancer. The source was CD4+ or CD8+ T cells sorted from blood, collected in a trial of the OX40 agonist ivuxolimab. The CDR3 coding sequence is TGTGCCACCAGCAGGGGGGATGGGTCATTCGAGACCCAGTACTTC. This codes for CATSRGDGSFETQYF. Complete variable domain (other parts from reference TRBV15 and TRBJ2-5): DAMVIQNPRYQVTQFGKPVTLSCSQTLNHNVMYWYQQKSSQAPKLLFHYYDKDFNNEADTPDNFQSRRPNTSFCFLDIRSPGLGDTAMYLCATSRGDGSFETQYFGPGTRLLVL.